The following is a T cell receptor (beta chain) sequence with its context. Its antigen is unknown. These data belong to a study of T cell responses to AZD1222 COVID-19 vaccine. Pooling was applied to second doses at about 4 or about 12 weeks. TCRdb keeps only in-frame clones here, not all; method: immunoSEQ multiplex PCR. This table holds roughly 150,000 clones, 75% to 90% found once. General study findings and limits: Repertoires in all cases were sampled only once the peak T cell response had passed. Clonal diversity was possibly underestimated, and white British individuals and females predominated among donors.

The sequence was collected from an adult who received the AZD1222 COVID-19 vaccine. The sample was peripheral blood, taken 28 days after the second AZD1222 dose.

The CDR3 bases are TGTGCCAGCAGTGGGGCTACAGCGGGGGGGAGAGCCCACGAGCAGTACTTC. Translated, it gives CASSGATAGGRAHEQYF. The chain carries TRBV28 and TRBJ2-7; 10 nucleotides align to TRBD2. The CDR3 spans 17 residues. After removal of 5 bases from V and 5 bases from J, the junction contained 15 bases not matched to a gene. Germline assignment: CDR1 MDHEN and CDR2 SYDVKM.